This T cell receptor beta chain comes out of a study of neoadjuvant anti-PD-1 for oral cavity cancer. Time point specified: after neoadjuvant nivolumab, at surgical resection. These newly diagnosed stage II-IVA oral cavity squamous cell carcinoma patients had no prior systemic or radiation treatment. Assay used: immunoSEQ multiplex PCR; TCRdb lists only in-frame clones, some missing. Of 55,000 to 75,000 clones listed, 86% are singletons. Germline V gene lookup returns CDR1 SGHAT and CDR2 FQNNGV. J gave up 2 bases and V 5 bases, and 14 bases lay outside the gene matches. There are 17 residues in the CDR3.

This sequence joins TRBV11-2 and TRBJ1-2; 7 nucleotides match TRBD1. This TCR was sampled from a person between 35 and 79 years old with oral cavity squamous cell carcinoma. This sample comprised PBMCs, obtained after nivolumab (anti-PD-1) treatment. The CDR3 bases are TGTGCCAGCAGCCGGATCCGAGGCGGCAGGGGGAACTATGGCTACACCTTC. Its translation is CASSRIRGGRGNYGYTF.